This T cell receptor beta chain was retrieved from a study of blood T cell repertoires in COVID-19. At the level of the study: Acute and convalescent COVID-19 specimens originated in the United States, Italy and Spain.

The CDR3 contains 12 residues. Germline values: CDR1 LNHDA, CDR2 SQIVND (reference sequence). V was clipped by 9 bases and J by 10 bases; unmatched bases: 9. Recruitment covered roughly 24 US areas and drew participants whose ages spanned about 18 to 89 years. Cohort placement rested on clinical history that participants reported themselves. Original processing notes: By means of reference gene primer amplification, nucleated cell counts were estimated. Sequencing used immunoSEQ multiplex PCR; TCRdb keeps in-frame clones, though not all of them. Clone size and the V and J calls come from that table; the DNA yielded D and trimming. The sample contains over 200,000 clones, approximately 90% of which appear only once.

The V gene is TRBV19, the J gene TRBJ1-5; 7 positions agree with TRBD1. The sample taken for sequencing was PBMCs or T cells enriched from blood (not recorded which). The receptor was isolated from a man aged 40-50 years who had recovered from COVID-19. Here the CDR3 reads CASRDSTAPQHF. The CDR3 bases are TGTGCCAGCAGGGACAGCACGGCACCCCAGCATTTT.